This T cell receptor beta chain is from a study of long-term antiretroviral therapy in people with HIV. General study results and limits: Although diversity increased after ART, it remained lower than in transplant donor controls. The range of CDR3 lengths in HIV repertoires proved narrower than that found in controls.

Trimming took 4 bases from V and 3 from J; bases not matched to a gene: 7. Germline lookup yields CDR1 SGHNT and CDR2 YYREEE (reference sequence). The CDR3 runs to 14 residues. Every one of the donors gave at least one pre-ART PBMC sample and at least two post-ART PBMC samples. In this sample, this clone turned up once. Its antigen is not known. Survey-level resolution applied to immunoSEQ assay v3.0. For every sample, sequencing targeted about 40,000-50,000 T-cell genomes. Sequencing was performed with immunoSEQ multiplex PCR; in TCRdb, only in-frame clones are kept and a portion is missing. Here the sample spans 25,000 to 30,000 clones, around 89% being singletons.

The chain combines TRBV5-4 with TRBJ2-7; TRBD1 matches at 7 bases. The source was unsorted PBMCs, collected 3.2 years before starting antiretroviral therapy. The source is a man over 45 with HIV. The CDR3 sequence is CASSRGTDGYEQYF. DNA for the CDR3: TGTGCCAGCAGCCGAGGGACAGACGGCTACGAGCAGTACTTC.